This TCR beta chain was profiled in a study of Ad26.COV2.S vaccination and SARS-CoV-2 variants (dated by TCRdb to the early 2020s). A note on the overall study: Vaccine-arm donors came from COV1001, a multicentre, randomized, double-blind, placebo-controlled phase I-IIa trial of Ad26.COV2.S in healthy adults. Ad26.COV2.S was administered intramuscularly at a dose of 5x10^10 or 1x10^11 viral particles, either as one shot or as two shots given 56 days apart. TCRbeta repertoire sequencing served as the tool for gauging how specific and how broad the SARS-CoV-2-reactive T cell receptors were following Ad26.COV2.S vaccination. The TCR-sequenced set comprised approximately 32 samples: about 19 Ad26.COV2.S vaccine recipients, 5 placebo recipients and 8 SARS-CoV-2 convalescent individuals. Participants in the trial were split at random into five groups of five each, receiving low-dose or high-dose Ad26.COV2.S once or twice, or else placebo on both occasions. Investigators did not know the trial group allocation while performing experiments and assessing outcomes.

The immunoSEQ Assay was the method used to sequence TCRbeta CDR3 regions. After extraction, genomic DNA underwent amplification by bias-controlled multiplex PCR, followed by high-throughput sequencing. From the authors' description of their analysis: To quantify the absolute abundance of each unique TCRbeta CDR3 region, sequences were collapsed and filtered. T cell fraction was estimated by normalization of TCRbeta template counts to usable DNA, with usable DNA being measured through amplification of reference genes present in all nucleated cells. Repertoire TCRs were annotated as SARS-CoV-2-specific by exact matching of V gene, CDR3 amino acid sequence and J gene to a known reactive TCR set. The reference SARS-CoV-2 TCR set was derived from MIRA and filtered for enrichment in COVID-19-positive ImmuneCODE repertoires, a step that removed public or cross-reactive TCRs. Using the MIRA antigens, annotated TCRs were further analysed by specific ORF or by position within an ORF. Breadth was defined as annotated unique rearrangements over total unique productive rearrangements; depth was the summed frequency of those rearrangements. TCR breadth was compared between groups using two-sided Wilcoxon rank-sum tests. Sourced from immuneACCESS, this table was stored by TCRdb with only in-frame sequences that have V and J called. A share of the clones is absent; for the studies checked, an unresolved V gene accounts for under half, and the remainder has no known explanation. That table is the source of V, J and clone size, and D and trimming were worked out from the DNA. A total of around 450,000 clones appear in this sample, less than 95% of them only once. 4.3% of the sample goes to the ten largest clones.

Points the paper makes about the study in general: It was noted by the authors that total T cell responses may have been underestimated by the TCR breadth and depth analyses. Ad26.COV2.S recipients had higher spike-specific TCR breadth than placebo recipients (P = 0.0014). Comparable non-spike TCR breadth was observed between vaccine and placebo recipients, consistent with only spike being contained in the vaccine. After vaccination, substantial breadth of spike-specific CD8+ and CD4+ T cell responses was reported. The study was not powered for comparison of responses between vaccine doses or regimens.

From a lookup of the germline V gene, CDR1 and CDR2 are MDHEN and SYDVKM. The CDR3 holds 15 amino acids from the cysteine to the phenylalanine. Of all the DNA, just the CDR3 is kept, 45 bases in frame from base 1. Trimmed from V: 6 bases; trimmed from J: 3 bases; junction bases lacking a gene match: 4. For this clone: Its antigen is currently not known. No clone much larger than this one lies a single base away; base qualities are absent.

The sample's treatment or condition label, decoded: around 19 received Ad26.COV2.S at low or high dose, single or two shots; a few received placebo; per-sample allocation not given. For vaccine and placebo recipients, repertoires were sequenced using samples collected on day 63 after the first injection. Between 29 July and 7 August 2020, Cohort 1b enrolled approximately 26 adults aged 18-55 years at one site in Boston, USA. Ad26.COV2.S was a replication-incompetent adenovirus type 26 vector that expressed a prefusion-stabilized SARS-CoV-2 spike protein derived from the original Wuhan strain. This specimen was peripheral blood, taken in a trial of Ad26.COV2.S vaccine versus placebo. The clonotype originates from a person aged 18-60 years who received the Ad26.COV2.S COVID-19 vaccine or a placebo. The chain employs TRBV28 and TRBJ1-4, with 10 central nucleotides matching TRBD1. Here is the DNA: TGTGCCAGCAGCTGGGGGACAGGGGCTAATGAAAAACTGTTTTTT. Its translation is CASSWGTGANEKLFF.